This is a list of T cell receptor beta chains from one sample in a study of tumor-infiltrating lymphocytes in glioblastoma multiforme. Each CDR3 protein gets one entry after TCRdb re-called the multiplex PCR reads with MiXCR. Among just under 20,000 distinct CDR3 sequences, about two thirds were seen once, and the ten largest hold about 20%. The sequencing input was peripheral blood. The origin of the receptors is a male donor with glioblastoma. Both conserved end residues are part of each CDR3. Fields, in order: V gene, D gene, J gene, clone size, CDR3 DNA, CDR3 protein. D genes are given only for firm matches. Size is stated for part of the rows, as once, few or many counts, or as a class when the clone is expanded.

v_gene: TRBV20-1; d_gene: -; j_gene: TRBJ1-6; abundance: -; CDR3nt: TGCAGTACTAGAGGGCGGGGTTCCATGAATTCACCCCTCCACTTT; CDR3aa: CSTRGRGSMNSPLHF
v_gene: TRBV4-1; d_gene: -; j_gene: TRBJ1-1; abundance: -; CDR3nt: TGCGCCAGCAGCCCGATACAGGTAGGGGATACTGAAGCTTTCTTT; CDR3aa: CASSPIQVGDTEAFF
v_gene: TRBV4-1; d_gene: -; j_gene: TRBJ2-1; abundance: few; CDR3nt: TGCGCCAGCAGCCAAGGGACTGGAAGGAGCTCCTACAATGAGCAGTTCTTC; CDR3aa: CASSQGTGRSSYNEQFF
v_gene: TRBV20-1; d_gene: TRBD1; j_gene: TRBJ1-6; abundance: -; CDR3nt: TGCAGTGCTCTTCGACAGGGCAGTACAAATTCACCCCTCCACTTT; CDR3aa: CSALRQGSTNSPLHF
v_gene: TRBV20-1; d_gene: TRBD2; j_gene: TRBJ2-1; abundance: -; CDR3nt: TGCAGTGCTAGTAAAGCGGGAGTTCAGCTCTTC; CDR3aa: CSASKAGVQLF
v_gene: TRBV11-1; d_gene: TRBD1; j_gene: TRBJ2-1; abundance: -; CDR3nt: TGTGCCAGCAATCCCCAAGGGGGCGGGTCGTGGGTTGTGCAGTTCTTC; CDR3aa: CASNPQGGGSWVVQFF
v_gene: TRBV5-1; d_gene: -; j_gene: TRBJ2-2; abundance: -; CDR3nt: TGCGCCAGCAGCGAGGGCAGGGATGCCGGCGAGCTGTTTTTT; CDR3aa: CASSEGRDAGELFF
v_gene: TRBV20-1; d_gene: TRBD2; j_gene: TRBJ2-5; abundance: -; CDR3nt: TGCAGTGCTAGAGATCGGGTTAGCGGGAGTAAAGAGACCCAGTACTTC; CDR3aa: CSARDRVSGSKETQYF
v_gene: TRBV6-5; d_gene: TRBD2; j_gene: TRBJ2-7; abundance: -; CDR3nt: TGTGCCAGCCTTGGGACTAGGATGGGCGAGCAGTACTTC; CDR3aa: CASLGTRMGEQYF
v_gene: TRBV29-1; d_gene: TRBD2; j_gene: TRBJ2-1; abundance: -; CDR3nt: TGCAGCGTAAATCGACTAGCGACGGGCGATGAGCAGTTCTTC; CDR3aa: CSVNRLATGDEQFF
v_gene: TRBV29-1; d_gene: -; j_gene: TRBJ1-1; abundance: many; CDR3nt: TGCAGCGTTGAGGGAGTCAACACTGAAGCTTTCTTT; CDR3aa: CSVEGVNTEAFF
v_gene: TRBV5-1; d_gene: -; j_gene: TRBJ2-2; abundance: many; CDR3nt: TGCGCCAGCAGCTCGGACGGGAACACCGGGGAGCTGTTTTTT; CDR3aa: CASSSDGNTGELFF
v_gene: TRBV20-1; d_gene: -; j_gene: TRBJ1-4; abundance: few; CDR3nt: TGCAGTGCTAGAGGCAGTGTAGAACTGTTTTTT; CDR3aa: CSARGSVELFF
v_gene: TRBV4-1; d_gene: -; j_gene: TRBJ2-1; abundance: -; CDR3nt: TGCGCCAGCGGCCAAGAAGAAAGGCCCTTTAATGAGCAGTTCTTC; CDR3aa: CASGQEERPFNEQFF
v_gene: TRBV25-1; d_gene: TRBD2; j_gene: TRBJ2-7; abundance: -; CDR3nt: TGTGCCAGCAGTGAATGGACGGGAGGGCCGGACGAGCAGTACTTC; CDR3aa: CASSEWTGGPDEQYF
v_gene: TRBV11-2; d_gene: -; j_gene: TRBJ2-3; abundance: -; CDR3nt: TGTGCCAGCACTAAAGCGGTAGACGAGACCCAGTATTTT; CDR3aa: CASTKAVDETQYF
v_gene: TRBV11-2; d_gene: -; j_gene: TRBJ2-2; abundance: -; CDR3nt: TGTGCCAGCATCAAGACAGGATTCAACACCGGGGAGCTGTTTTTT; CDR3aa: CASIKTGFNTGELFF
v_gene: TRBV29-1; d_gene: TRBD1; j_gene: TRBJ1-1; abundance: -; CDR3nt: TGCAGCGTTGAAGTCGGGACAGTCATTAACACTGTAGCTTTCTTT; CDR3aa: CSVEVGTVINTVAFF
v_gene: TRBV29-1; d_gene: -; j_gene: TRBJ1-1; abundance: -; CDR3nt: TGCAGCGTCAGACGGGGGAACACTGAAGCCTCCTTT; CDR3aa: CSVRRGNTEASF
v_gene: TRBV6-6; d_gene: -; j_gene: TRBJ2-5; abundance: -; CDR3nt: TGTGCCAGCAGTTACCCTCACAGGGGAGCGGGATACCAAGAGACCCAGTACTTC; CDR3aa: CASSYPHRGAGYQETQYF
v_gene: TRBV6-5; d_gene: TRBD1; j_gene: TRBJ1-6; abundance: -; CDR3nt: TGTGCCAGTTGTCAAGGCCCGGGACAGGGAAGGGATTCACCCCTCCACTTT; CDR3aa: CASCQGPGQGRDSPLHF
v_gene: TRBV29-1; d_gene: -; j_gene: TRBJ2-3; abundance: -; CDR3nt: TGCAGCGTTGCCTTAAGAGCAGCCGACACAGATACGCAGTATTTT; CDR3aa: CSVALRAADTDTQYF
v_gene: TRBV20-1; d_gene: -; j_gene: TRBJ2-7; abundance: -; CDR3nt: TGCAGTGCTTCCTCCGGGGCAGGGCATCTCATGGGGAACGAGCAGTACTTC; CDR3aa: CSASSGAGHLMGNEQYF
v_gene: TRBV5-1; d_gene: -; j_gene: TRBJ2-1; abundance: -; CDR3nt: TGCGCCAGCAGCTTGGCCGGGAGTGAGCGGTTCTTC; CDR3aa: CASSLAGSERFF
v_gene: TRBV11-2; d_gene: -; j_gene: TRBJ2-1; abundance: once; CDR3nt: TGTGCCAGCAGCTTAGACAGATGCAATGAGCAGTTCTTC; CDR3aa: CASSLDRCNEQFF
v_gene: TRBV11-2; d_gene: TRBD1; j_gene: TRBJ2-5; abundance: -; CDR3nt: TGTGCCAGCAGCTTAATGGAACAGGGGAATGAGCAGTACTTC; CDR3aa: CASSLMEQGNEQYF
v_gene: TRBV5-1; d_gene: -; j_gene: TRBJ1-5; abundance: -; CDR3nt: TGCGCCAGCAGCCCGGGGGGAAATCGGCCCCAGCATTTT; CDR3aa: CASSPGGNRPQHF
v_gene: TRBV11-2; d_gene: -; j_gene: TRBJ2-3; abundance: medium-sized; CDR3nt: TGTGCCAGCAGCCCTAGGGTAGCTGGAGGTTCAGATGCGCAGTATTTT; CDR3aa: CASSPRVAGGSDAQYF
v_gene: TRBV28; d_gene: -; j_gene: TRBJ1-5; abundance: -; CDR3nt: TGTGCCAGCAGTTTTACAGGTAGTACGGGAATTGGTCAGTCCCAGCATTTT; CDR3aa: CASSFTGSTGIGQSQHF
v_gene: TRBV7-3; d_gene: -; j_gene: TRBJ1-1; abundance: -; CDR3nt: TGTGCCAGCAGCTTAACCGGGAGCACTGAAGCTTTCTTT; CDR3aa: CASSLTGSTEAFF
v_gene: TRBV11-2; d_gene: -; j_gene: TRBJ2-7; abundance: -; CDR3nt: TGTGCCAGCAGCTTAAGGGTTATCTCCGAGCAGTACTTC; CDR3aa: CASSLRVISEQYF